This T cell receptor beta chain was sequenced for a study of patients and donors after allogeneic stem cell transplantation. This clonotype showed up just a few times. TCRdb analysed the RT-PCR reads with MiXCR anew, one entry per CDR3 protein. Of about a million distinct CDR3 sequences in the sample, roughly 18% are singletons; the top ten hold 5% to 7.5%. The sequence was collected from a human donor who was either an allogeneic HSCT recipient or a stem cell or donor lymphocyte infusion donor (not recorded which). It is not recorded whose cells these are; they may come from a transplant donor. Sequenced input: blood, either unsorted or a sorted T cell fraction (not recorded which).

The DNA of the CDR3 is TGCGCCAGCAGGCAGGGTTGGCAAGAGACCCAGTACTTC. This translates into CASRQGWQETQYF. This chain links TRBV5-1 with TRBJ2-5; D may be TRBD1 (5 bases). The CDR3 is made up of 13 amino acids. Per germline, CDR1 SGHRS and CDR2 YFSETQ. Deletions cut 5 bases from V and 2 bases from J, with 10 bases between.